In its sample, the clone carrying this T cell receptor beta chain was seen many times. Its cognate antigen is unknown. This sample was included in a study of CD8 T cells in ankylosing spondylitis. CDR3 length equals 11 residues. The germline V gene encodes CDR1 SQVTM and CDR2 ANQGSEA. V lost 8 bases and J lost 2, with 8 bases in between. Study-wide results and caveats: The authors found the disease-linked clones to be CD8+ and relatively rare in peripheral blood. About eight highly homologous variants made up a TCR beta motif that seemed to typify ankylosing spondylitis blood. Earlier work had already found some motif variants in reactive arthritis synovial fluid and blood.

The TCR beta libraries were generated through quantitative 5'-RACE incorporating molecular barcodes. TCRdb recomputed calls from the 5' RACE reads with MiXCR, one row per CDR3 protein. Of some 120,000 distinct CDR3 sequences listed, around 7% are singletons. The chain combines TRBV29-1 with TRBJ2-3; no firm D call. Material: blood, either unsorted or a sorted T cell fraction (not recorded which). The sequence was obtained from a male donor with ankylosing spondylitis or in good health (not recorded which). Here the CDR3 DNA reads TGCAGCTCAAGAGACACAGATACGCAGTATTTT. As protein: CSSRDTDTQYF.